The 15 T cell receptor beta chains reported below all come from one sample, sequenced in a study of cytomegalovirus exposure and HLA in healthy donors. PCR amplification relied on 60 Vbeta primers (plus 13 Jbeta primers). Assay used: immunoSEQ multiplex PCR; TCRdb lists only in-frame clones, some missing. The table lists roughly 77,000 clones, about 78% of them singletons. Sample: PBMCs. These receptor sequences come from a woman aged 35 to 49 in good health and CMV-seropositive.

The CDR3 loop reads CASSFSVFAEAFF. The CDR3 nucleotides are TGTGCCAGCAGCTTCAGCGTTTTCGCTGAAGCTTTCTTT. This chain uses TRBV7-8 with TRBJ1-1; D remains unclear. Trimming left V 3 bases short and J 6 bases short, with 11 bases between. This CDR3 has 13 residues. From germline, CDR1 is SGHVS and CDR2 FQNEAQ.

The V call is TRBV4-1, the J call TRBJ2-7; a weak D match, TRBD2 (6 bases). This CDR3 spans 14 amino acids. Germline V CDR1 and CDR2: MGHRA, YSYEKL. V dropped 1 base and J dropped 4 bases, with 11 bases sitting between them. DNA for the CDR3: TGCGCCAGCAGCCAAGGGGGGGTAAGGTACGAGCAGTACTTC. This encodes CASSQGGVRYEQYF.

V gene TRBV19 combines with J gene TRBJ2-5; possible D gene TRBD2, 6 bases. Trimming took off 4 bases at V and 3 bases at J, with 15 bases between the two ends. The germline V gene has CDR1 LNHDA and CDR2 SQIVND (reference sequence). This CDR3 region has 15 residues. The CDR3 DNA follows: TGTGCCAGTAGTAGGCCCGGGACTGCCGAAGAGACCCAGTACTTC. Its translation is CASSRPGTAEETQYF.

Here the CDR3 DNA reads TGCGCCAGCACCCCCATTGCCCGGGACAGCTACAATGAGCAGTTCTTC. It codes for CASTPIARDSYNEQFF. The rearrangement links TRBV4-1 to TRBJ2-1, with 7 bases identical to TRBD1. J was trimmed by 3 bases and V by 7 bases; bases with no gene match: 12. CDR1 and CDR2 from the germline V gene are MGHRA and YSYEKL. The CDR3 is 16 residues long.

The V and J genes are TRBV18 and TRBJ2-2; 8 bases are shared with TRBD2. The CDR3 is 16 amino acids. V was clipped by 3 bases and J by 4 bases; unmatched bases: 7. The V gene's germline CDR1 is KGHSH and CDR2 LQKENI. CDR3 sequence: CASSPPGTRSTGELFF. CDR3 bases: TGTGCCAGCTCACCGCCTGGGACTAGATCCACCGGGGAGCTGTTTTTT.

The chain is built from TRBV7-8 and TRBJ2-3; D perhaps matches TRBD2 (6 bases). Germline CDR1 and CDR2: SGHVS and FQNEAQ. The CDR3 covers 14 residues. Trimming took 5 bases from V and 2 from J, leaving 11 bases between them. The CDR3 nucleotides are TGTGCCAGCAGCCAGACTAGTCCCACAGATACGCAGTATTTT. Translation: CASSQTSPTDTQYF.

The CDR3 reads CASSLGSGGAYGYTF. The CDR3 region has the DNA TGTGCCAGCTCACTGGGATCAGGGGGCGCTTATGGCTACACCTTC. This chain connects TRBV18 to TRBJ1-2; TRBD1 matches at 8 bases. V lost 4 bases, J lost 5 bases, and 9 bases stayed unmatched. The CDR3 is 15 amino acids. CDR1 is KGHSH and CDR2 is LQKENI in the germline V gene.

The CDR3 bases are TGTGCCAGTATCGACTATATGGGAGGGGGGAACACCATATATTTT. This gives the protein CASIDYMGGGNTIYF. V gene TRBV19 combines with J gene TRBJ1-3; TRBD1 might be the D (6 bases). The CDR3 totals 15 residues. Trimming removed 7 bases from V and 7 bases from J, with 20 bases in between. The germline V gene has CDR1 LNHDA and CDR2 SQIVND (reference sequence).

The V gene is TRBV5-1, the J gene TRBJ1-5, with 9 bases aligning to TRBD1. The germline gives CDR1 SGHRS, CDR2 YFSETQ. Trimming removed 3 bases from V and 3 bases from J; junction bases left unmatched: 7. This CDR3 has 16 amino acids. The CDR3 coding sequence is TGCGCCAGCAGCTCGGGACAGGGAGGATCCAATCAGCCCCAGCATTTT. Its translation: CASSSGQGGSNQPQHF.

In DNA form, the CDR3 reads TGTGCCAGCAGGAGAGGACTGTTTGAAGCTTTCTTT. It is translated as CASRRGLFEAFF. This chain links TRBV6-5 with TRBJ1-1; D remains ambiguous. Between the trimmed V and J ends, which lost 6 bases and 7 bases, there was a span of 12 bases. The germline V gene has CDR1 MNHEY and CDR2 SVGAGI. This CDR3 is built from 12 residues.

V and J are TRBV7-9 and TRBJ1-2; D unclear. Trimming took 5 bases from V and 1 from J, leaving 14 bases between them. CDR3 length equals 15 residues. Looked up from germline, CDR1 is SEHNR and CDR2 is FQNEAQ (reference sequence). The CDR3, as DNA: TGTGCCAGCAGCAGCCTAATGGTCCGTAACTATGGCTACACCTTC. Translation gives CASSSLMVRNYGYTF.

V and J are TRBV12-5 and TRBJ1-2; D uncertain. Germline CDR1 and CDR2: LGHNT and FRNRAP. The V end was cut by 2 bases, the J end by 4 bases, with 11 bases between. The CDR3 spans 14 residues. The CDR3 is CASGLQPGTYGYTF. The CDR3 DNA sequence: TGTGCTAGTGGTTTGCAGCCAGGAACCTATGGCTACACCTTC.

This clone was seen a single time. V and J are TRBV6-1 and TRBJ1-6; 9 bases map to TRBD1. CDR1 and CDR2 from the germline V gene are MNHNS and SASEGT. Trimming at V came to 6 bases and at J to 10 bases, leaving 7 bases not matched to a gene. The length of the CDR3 is 14 residues. The CDR3 bases are TGTGCCAGCAGGCCGACAGGGGGATGGTCACCCCTCCACTTT. This encodes CASRPTGGWSPLHF.

The V call is TRBV5-6, the J call TRBJ2-3, with D maybe TRBD2 (5 bases). Looked up from germline, CDR1 is SGHDT and CDR2 is YYEEEE. V was clipped by 2 bases and J by 0 bases, with 13 bases between them. This CDR3 contains 16 residues. As DNA, the CDR3 is TGTGCCAGCAGCTTTCAACTCGGGGTTAGCACAGATACGCAGTATTTT. It is translated as CASSFQLGVSTDTQYF.

The genes are TRBV19 and TRBJ1-1; TRBD1 is a possible D gene (5 bases). Germline V lookup: CDR1 LNHDA, CDR2 SQIVND (reference sequence). Deletions cut 0 bases from V and 7 bases from J, with 9 bases between. The CDR3 is 13 amino acids. The CDR3: CASSIDPQGEAFF. The CDR3 coding sequence is TGTGCCAGTAGTATAGATCCGCAGGGTGAAGCTTTCTTT. Supplemented by reference TRBV19 and TRBJ1-1, the full variable domain reads DGGITQSPKYLFRKEGQNVTLSCEQNLNHDAMYWYRQDPGQGLRLIYYSQIVNDFQKGDIAEGYSVSREKKESFPLTVTSAQKNPTAFYLCASSIDPQGEAFFGQGTRLTVV.